A single sample is the source of the 21 T cell receptor beta chains below, sequenced in a study of PD-1 blockade in mismatch repair-deficient tumors. Using immunoSEQ multiplex PCR, the repertoire was profiled, and TCRdb retains in-frame clones only, with some absent. The repertoire holds around 130,000 clones, with about 88% as singletons. The specimen was peripheral blood, collected approximately 70 weeks after starting pembrolizumab. The receptor set was obtained from an adult with mismatch repair-deficient cancer.

The V and J genes are TRBV11-2 and TRBJ2-7, with 11 bases fitting TRBD2. V lost 4 bases and J lost 6; bases outside the gene matches: 2. The CDR3 consists of 13 residues. Germline lookup yields CDR1 SGHAT and CDR2 FQNNGV. CDR3 in DNA: TGTGCCAGCAGCTCCGGGACTAGCGGCGAGCAGTACTTC. It yields the protein CASSSGTSGEQYF. The variable domain in full, with the rest retrieved from reference TRBV11-2 and TRBJ2-7, is EAGVAQSPRYKIIEKRQSVAFWCNPISGHATLYWYQQILGQGPKLLIQFQNNGVVDDSQLPKDRFSAERLKGVDSTLKIQPAKLEDSAVYLCASSSGTSGEQYFGPGTRLTVT.

The rearrangement links TRBV29-1 to TRBJ2-7; 7 nucleotides line up with TRBD2. Germline values: CDR1 SQVTM, CDR2 ANQGSEA. The V segment lost 6 bases and the J segment 6 bases; nucleotides outside the gene matches: 14. The CDR3 runs 14 residues. This chain's CDR3 is CSVGGLDYKAEQYF. Written as DNA, the CDR3 is TGCAGCGTCGGGGGGTTGGACTATAAGGCCGAGCAGTACTTC.

The chain combines TRBV5-1 with TRBJ2-5, with 9 nucleotides matching TRBD2. Germline V gene sequence: CDR1 SGHRS, CDR2 YFSETQ. V lost 5 bases to trimming and J lost 4 bases; unmatched junction nucleotides: 12. The CDR3 is made up of 16 amino acids. CDR3 DNA sequence: TGCGCCAGCAGTTACACCGGGACTAGCTCCGGAGAGACCCAGTACTTC. It is translated as CASSYTGTSSGETQYF.

This chain connects TRBV28 to TRBJ2-1; D call uncertain. V was pared by 7 bases and J by 4 bases, with 14 bases between. Germline V lookup: CDR1 MDHEN, CDR2 SYDVKM. The CDR3 totals 14 residues. In DNA form, the CDR3 reads TGTGCCAGCAAACGGGCGAGAAGATACAATGAGCAGTTCTTC. Translated: CASKRARRYNEQFF.

The chain couples TRBV28 to TRBJ2-1, with TRBD2 as a possible D gene (9 bases). Germline lookup yields CDR1 MDHEN and CDR2 SYDVKM. This CDR3 has 18 amino acids. The V gene lost 6 bases and the J gene lost 4 bases, with 25 bases spanning the gap. In nucleotides, the CDR3 is TGTGCCAGCAGACCGGGACAGGAGGGACTAGCAGGATACAATGAGCAGTTCTTC. Translated, it gives CASRPGQEGLAGYNEQFF.

This chain uses TRBV5-6 with TRBJ2-1; a weak D match, TRBD2 (6 bases). The CDR3 sequence is 17 residues long. V shed 4 bases and J shed 0 bases, with 17 bases lying between them. Germline V gives CDR1 SGHDT, CDR2 YYEEEE. CDR3 sequence (DNA): TGTGCCAGCAGCGGCGGAGTAGCGGTAAACTCCTACAATGAGCAGTTCTTC. It specifies CASSGGVAVNSYNEQFF.

This chain uses TRBV4-1 with TRBJ2-2; 8 bases agree with TRBD1. CDR1 and CDR2 (germline): MGHRA, YSYEKL. With 4 bases clipped from V and 7 bases from J, the junction kept 11 bases outside the gene matches. The CDR3 is made up of 16 amino acids. The CDR3 here is CASSPAQGVYVGELFF. In nucleotides, the CDR3 is TGCGCCAGCAGCCCTGCACAGGGGGTTTATGTCGGGGAGCTGTTTTTT.

The J gene is TRBJ2-1, the V gene TRBV5-4; no clear D. The germline CDR1 and CDR2 sequences are SGHNT and YYREEE (reference sequence). The CDR3 loop spans 15 amino acids. The germline V and J ends were trimmed by 2 bases and 0 bases, with 9 bases remaining between them. This chain's CDR3 is CASSFAVSSYNEQFF. In nucleotides, the CDR3 is TGTGCCAGCAGCTTTGCGGTTAGCTCCTACAATGAGCAGTTCTTC. Full variable domain (rest looked up from reference TRBV5-4 and TRBJ2-1): ETGVTQSPTHLIKTRGQQVTLRCSSQSGHNTVSWYQQALGQGPQFIFQYYREEENGRGNFPPRFSGLQFPNYSSELNVNALELDDSALYLCASSFAVSSYNEQFFGPGTRLTVL.

The chain carries TRBV28 and TRBJ2-3; TRBD2 might be the D (6 bases). The CDR3 has 18 residues. The germline gives CDR1 MDHEN, CDR2 SYDVKM. Trimming removed 5 bases at V and 0 bases at J, with 21 bases between. CDR3 amino acids: CASSPTPGTPYSTDTQYF. CDR3 in DNA: TGTGCCAGCAGTCCTACCCCCGGGACTCCTTATAGCACAGATACGCAGTATTTT.

The chain carries TRBV25-1 and TRBJ2-5, with 8 bases that match TRBD2. V was pared by 1 base and J by 5 bases, with 9 bases of the junction left unmatched. CDR3 size: 16 residues. Germline CDR1 reads MGHDK; CDR2 reads SYGVNS. The CDR3 coding sequence is TGTGCCAGCAGTGAATTTCGGGCGGGAGGATATGAGACCCAGTACTTC. This codes for CASSEFRAGGYETQYF.

The CDR3 loop reads CASSSTGTGLTDTQYF. The CDR3 DNA reads as TGTGCCAGCAGTTCGACCGGGACAGGGTTAACAGATACGCAGTATTTT. The chain carries TRBV27 and TRBJ2-3, with TRBD1 identical over 9 bases. The CDR3 consists of 16 residues. CDR1 and CDR2 from the germline V gene are MNHEY and SMNVEV (reference sequence). The junction had 8 bases not matched to a gene; V was cut back by 4 bases and J by 3 bases.

The chain couples TRBV25-1 to TRBJ2-2; TRBD2 agrees at 7 bases. V was clipped by 7 bases and J by 1 base; unmatched bases: 9. From germline, CDR1 is MGHDK and CDR2 SYGVNS. This CDR3 spans 16 amino acids. The DNA of the CDR3 is TGTGCCAGCAAGGACCAGACTAGCCGGAACACCGGGGAGCTGTTTTTT. Translated: CASKDQTSRNTGELFF.

The chain is built from TRBV7-9 and TRBJ2-3; TRBD1 matches 10 bases. Germline trimming cut 0 bases from V and 4 bases from J; bases unmatched to any gene: 4. From germline, CDR1 is SEHNR and CDR2 FQNEAQ (reference sequence). This CDR3 is 16 amino acids long. The CDR3 region has the DNA TGTGCCAGCAGCTTAGCGCGACAGGGGGCGGCAGATACGCAGTATTTT. Encoded protein: CASSLARQGAADTQYF.

V and J are TRBV15 and TRBJ2-1; 10 bases match TRBD1. The CDR3 contains 16 residues. Per the germline V gene, CDR1 is LNHNV and CDR2 is YYDKDF (reference sequence). J was trimmed by 7 bases and V by 5 bases; bases with no gene match: 11. In DNA, the CDR3 is TGTGCCACCAGCGGAATCGACAGGGGGCGGCCTAATGAGCAGTTCTTC. It translates to CATSGIDRGRPNEQFF.

The table lists this clone with a few counts. The CDR3 is CASSQGQGGQPQHF. CDR3 nucleotide sequence: TGTGCCAGCAGCCAGGGACAGGGGGGACAGCCCCAGCATTTT. The chain links TRBV5-6 to TRBJ1-5; 11 nucleotides line up with TRBD1. J was trimmed by 7 bases and V by 4 bases; bases with no gene match: 4. Germline V gives CDR1 SGHDT, CDR2 YYEEEE. The CDR3 consists of 14 residues.

The chain couples TRBV10-3 to TRBJ2-1; the match to TRBD2 covers 7 bases. The CDR3 is 14 residues long. Germline-derived CDR1 and CDR2 are ENHRY and SYGVKD. V dropped 8 bases and J dropped 4; count of bases not matched to a gene: 8. The CDR3: CAIGASGLYNEQFF. The CDR3 coding sequence is TGTGCCATCGGGGCTAGCGGACTTTACAATGAGCAGTTCTTC.

The CDR3 DNA is TGTGCCAGCAGCTTAGTACGGCTAGCGGGCAACAATGAGCAGTTCTTC. Translated, it gives CASSLVRLAGNNEQFF. The genes are TRBV7-8 and TRBJ2-1; 8 bases agree with TRBD2. The germline CDR1 and CDR2 sequences are SGHVS and FQNEAQ. V shed 1 base and J 5 bases; nucleotides not matched to a gene: 7. This CDR3 contains 16 residues.

The chain carries TRBV6-5 and TRBJ1-2; D perhaps matches TRBD1 (5 bases). The germline gives CDR1 MNHEY, CDR2 SVGAGI. This CDR3 has 13 amino acids. The V gene lost 5 bases and the J gene lost 4 bases, with 11 bases spanning the gap. Here the CDR3 DNA reads TGTGCCAGCAGTAGGCAGGGTCTCTATGGCTACACCTTC. It codes for CASSRQGLYGYTF.

The chain joins TRBV27 to TRBJ2-1; TRBD2 agrees at 7 bases. The V and J ends lost 6 bases and 7 bases, in that order; junction bases with no gene match: 6. The CDR3 extends over 13 amino acids. The germline V gene encodes CDR1 MNHEY and CDR2 SMNVEV (reference sequence). Here the CDR3 reads CASRPGLLNEQFF. The CDR3 DNA follows: TGTGCCAGCAGGCCGGGACTATTGAATGAGCAGTTCTTC.

The chain has TRBV30 and TRBJ2-2; 9 bases line up with TRBD1. CDR1 and CDR2 from the germline V gene are GTSNPN and SVGIG (reference sequence). The trim removed 4 bases at V and 1 base at J, leaving 4 bases unmatched. The CDR3 covers 15 residues. CDR3 in DNA: TGTGCCTGGAACAGGGGGCGCGAGAACACCGGGGAGCTGTTTTTT. Amino acid sequence: CAWNRGRENTGELFF. Variable domain in full (rest from reference TRBV30 and TRBJ2-2): SQTIHQWPATLVQPVGSPLSLECTVEGTSNPNLYWYRQAAGRGLQLLFYSVGIGQISSEVPQNLSASRPQDRQFILSSKKLLLSDSGFYLCAWNRGRENTGELFFGEGSRLTVL.

The V and J genes are TRBV19 and TRBJ1-5; D possibly corresponds to TRBD1 (6 bases). V was cut by 2 bases and J by 4 bases, with 9 bases left in between. Germline-derived CDR1 and CDR2 are LNHDA and SQIVND (reference sequence). CDR3 length: 14 amino acids. Here the CDR3 DNA reads TGTGCCAGTAGTATACGGGGGCGGAATCAGCCCCAGCATTTT. The encoded protein is CASSIRGRNQPQHF.